The 8 T cell receptor beta chains listed next were all sequenced from one sample in a study of beta chain features in type 1 diabetes. Study results and limitations: Shortening of TCRB CDR3s, moderate but significant, appeared in all four CD4+ subsets of Type 1 diabetes patients.

Their cognate antigens are unknown. cDNA synthesis used the whole RNA isolate, giving expressed TCRB sequences. Profiling relied on immunoSEQ multiplex PCR, and the TCRdb table lists in-frame clones only, not all of them. The repertoire holds about 270,000 clones, with 14% as singletons. The material sequenced was naive CD4+ T cells from blood. All receptors derive from a man between 25 and 39 years old with type 1 diabetes.

CDR3 in amino acids: CASSLGQGADGYTF. In nucleotides, the CDR3 is TGTGCCAGCAGCCTCGGACAGGGGGCGGATGGCTACACCTTC. The chain employs TRBV7-2 and TRBJ1-2; 11 bases fit TRBD1. The CDR3 length is 14 residues. Germline CDR1 SGHTA, CDR2 FQGNSA. V trimming: 5 bases; J trimming: 6 bases; junction bases outside the gene matches: 5. The full variable domain, rest sourced from reference TRBV7-2 and TRBJ1-2, is GAGVSQSPSNKVTEKGKDVELRCDPISGHTALYWYRQSLGQGLEFLIYFQGNSAPDKSGLPSDRFSAERTGGSVSTLTIQRTQQEDSAVYLCASSLGQGADGYTFGSGTRLTVV.

The chain has TRBV7-9 and TRBJ2-7; possibly TRBD2 for D (5 bases). This CDR3 spans 14 amino acids. CDR1 and CDR2 (germline): SEHNR, FQNEAQ (reference sequence). The V end lost 5 bases, the J end lost 3 bases, and 14 bases lay between the germline ends. CDR3 amino acids: CASSPATGNYEQYF. CDR3 nucleotide sequence: TGTGCCAGCAGCCCAGCCACGGGAAACTACGAGCAGTACTTC.

This clone showed up just a few times. The V gene is TRBV6-5, the J gene TRBJ2-1, with 13 bases that match TRBD2. The germline V gene has CDR1 MNHEY and CDR2 SVGAGI. The ends lost 5 bases at V and 10 bases at J; junction bases unmatched: 5. The CDR3 has 14 residues. CDR3 sequence (DNA): TGTGCCAGCAGTCTCGGACTAGCGGGAGACGAGCAGTTCTTC. It yields the protein CASSLGLAGDEQFF.

This clone was detected only a few times. The chain carries TRBV9 and TRBJ2-2; D is perhaps TRBD1 (5 bases). This CDR3 is built from 16 residues. Deletions cut 0 bases from V and 2 bases from J, with 11 bases between. CDR1 and CDR2 (germline): SGDLS, YYNGEE. DNA of the CDR3: TGTGCCAGCAGCGTAGGAACAGGACAAAACACCGGGGAGCTGTTTTTT. It specifies CASSVGTGQNTGELFF.

The rearrangement links TRBV7-9 to TRBJ2-1; 8 positions agree with TRBD1. CDR3 length: 13 residues. Germline V lookup: CDR1 SEHNR, CDR2 FQNEAQ (reference sequence). V dropped 6 bases and J dropped 6; count of bases not matched to a gene: 4. CDR3: CASRLGQGNEQFF. The DNA of the CDR3 is TGTGCCAGCAGACTAGGACAGGGCAATGAGCAGTTCTTC. The whole variable domain, filled in from reference TRBV7-9 and TRBJ2-1, reads DTGVSQNPRHKITKRGQNVTFRCDPISEHNRLYWYRQTLGQGPEFLTYFQNEAQLEKSRLLSDRFSAERPKGSFSTLEIQRTEQGDSAMYLCASRLGQGNEQFFGPGTRLTVL.

In its sample, this clone was seen a few times. V is TRBV25-1 and J is TRBJ2-7, with a tentative D call TRBD2 (5 bases). The ends were cut back, 1 base at V and 2 bases at J, with 12 bases in the middle. The length of the CDR3 is 15 residues. CDR1 and CDR2 from the germline V gene are MGHDK and SYGVNS. The CDR3 bases are TGTGCCAGCAGTGAATCCTCCGGGATAGCCTACGAGCAGTACTTC. Residues: CASSESSGIAYEQYF.

In this sample, this clone turned up a few times. The rearrangement joins TRBV11-3 to TRBJ2-5, with 14 nucleotides matching TRBD2. Losses at the gene ends were 1 base for V and 4 bases for J; bases not matched to a gene: 5. This CDR3 has 17 residues. Per germline, CDR1 SGHNT and CDR2 YENEEA. The CDR3 DNA reads TGTGCCAGCAGCTTAGGCGGGACTAGCGGGAGTGGAGAGACCCAGTACTTC. Protein: CASSLGGTSGSGETQYF.

The chain carries TRBV4-2 and TRBJ2-7; unclear D gene. This CDR3 has 15 residues. Trimming stripped 1 base from V and 3 bases from J, with 13 bases between. Germline-derived CDR1 and CDR2 are LGHNA and YNFKEQ. The CDR3 DNA follows: TGTGCCAGCAGCCAAGTCGCGGAAGGAGTCTACGAGCAGTACTTC. Its translation: CASSQVAEGVYEQYF.